Sequencing of this T cell receptor beta chain was carried out in a study of T cell responses to AZD1222 COVID-19 vaccine. As to this clone: Its antigen is unknown.

The protocol was immunoSEQ multiplex PCR, while the TCRdb copy is restricted to in-frame clones and leaves out a portion. The profile shows some 74,000 clones, around 84% of them singletons. General study points: Every sample of the repertoires postdated the peak T cell response.

The CDR3 loop spans 13 amino acids. Germline values: CDR1 SGHDT, CDR2 YYEEEE. Trimming removed 4 bases at V and 8 bases at J, with 15 bases between. This receptor was identified in an adult in good health. This chain joins TRBV5-6 and TRBJ1-2; D may be TRBD1 (6 bases). The material sequenced was peripheral blood, taken on day 0 of AZD1222 vaccination. The CDR3: CASSQTGSGGYTF. The CDR3 DNA follows: TGTGCCAGCAGCCAAACAGGGTCGGGAGGCTACACCTTC.